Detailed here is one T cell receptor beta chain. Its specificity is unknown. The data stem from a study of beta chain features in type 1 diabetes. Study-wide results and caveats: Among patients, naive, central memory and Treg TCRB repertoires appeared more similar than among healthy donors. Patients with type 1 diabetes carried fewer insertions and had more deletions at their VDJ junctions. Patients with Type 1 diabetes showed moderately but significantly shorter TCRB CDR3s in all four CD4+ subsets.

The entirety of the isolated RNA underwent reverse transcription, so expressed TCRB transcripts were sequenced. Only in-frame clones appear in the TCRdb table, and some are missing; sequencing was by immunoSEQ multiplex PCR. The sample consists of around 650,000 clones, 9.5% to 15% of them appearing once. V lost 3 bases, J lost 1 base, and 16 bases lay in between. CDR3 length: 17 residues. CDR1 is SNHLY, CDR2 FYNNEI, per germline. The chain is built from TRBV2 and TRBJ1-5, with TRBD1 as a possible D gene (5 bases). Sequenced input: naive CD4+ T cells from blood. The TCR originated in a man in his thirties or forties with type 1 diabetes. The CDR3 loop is CASSDIGRVGSNQPQHF. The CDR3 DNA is TGTGCCAGCAGTGACATTGGCAGGGTGGGGAGCAATCAGCCCCAGCATTTT.